The 19 T cell receptor beta chains listed next were all sequenced from one sample in a study of cytomegalovirus exposure and HLA in healthy donors. The PCR had 60 Vbeta and 13 Jbeta primers. Assay used: immunoSEQ multiplex PCR; TCRdb lists only in-frame clones, some missing. The sample consists of approximately 180,000 clones, 80% of them appearing once. The sample comprised PBMCs. These receptors were collected from a woman in her forties in good health and CMV-seronegative.

V is TRBV5-5 and J is TRBJ1-1, with 7 bases lining up with TRBD1. The trim removed 1 base at V and 4 bases at J, leaving 7 bases unmatched. Germline V CDR1 and CDR2: SGHKS, YYEKEE (reference sequence). This CDR3 contains 15 residues. The CDR3 nucleotides are TGTGCCAGCAGCTTGTCCCAGGGGGGTTCCACTGAAGCTTTCTTT. This gives the protein CASSLSQGGSTEAFF.

J is TRBJ2-2 and V is TRBV4-3; a weak D match, TRBD2 (5 bases). The germline gives CDR1 LGHNA, CDR2 YSLEER. V dropped 3 bases and J dropped 5 bases, with 13 bases sitting between them. The CDR3 has 15 residues. The CDR3 nucleotides read TGCGCCAGCAGCCAGTATACTAGGAGTACCGGGGAGCTGTTTTTT. Translated, it gives CASSQYTRSTGELFF.

This clone has a handful of counts. V is TRBV11-1 and J is TRBJ2-5; a possible D gene is TRBD2 (6 bases). Trimming removed 0 bases from V and 11 bases from J, with 25 bases in between. CDR3 length: 17 residues. Germline V gene lookup returns CDR1 SGHAT and CDR2 FQDESV (reference sequence). The CDR3: CASSLARSSGVRGKQYF. In nucleotides, the CDR3 is TGTGCCAGCAGCTTAGCGCGCTCCTCGGGAGTTCGTGGAAAGCAGTACTTC.

The rearrangement uses TRBV7-9 and TRBJ1-5; 12 bases align to TRBD1. CDR1 and CDR2 from the germline V gene are SEHNR and FQNEAQ (reference sequence). V lost 3 bases to trimming and J lost 8 bases; unmatched junction nucleotides: 5. CDR3 size: 15 residues. In DNA, the CDR3 is TGTGCCAGCAGCTTGGGACAGGGGGCTTTAGAGCCCCAGCATTTT. Amino acid sequence: CASSLGQGALEPQHF. Full variable domain (missing parts from reference TRBV7-9 and TRBJ1-5): DTGVSQNPRHKITKRGQNVTFRCDPISEHNRLYWYRQTLGQGPEFLTYFQNEAQLEKSRLLSDRFSAERPKGSFSTLEIQRTEQGDSAMYLCASSLGQGALEPQHFGDGTRLSIL.

A note on this clone: One end of the junction is discordant with germline, which a read error may explain. The CDR3, as DNA: TGTTCCAGCAGCTCCTCGGGCAGGGGGAAGTCAGGGAGTGGCTACACCTTC. The encoded protein is CSSSSSGRGKSGSGYTF. The genes are TRBV7-9 and TRBJ1-2; 7 bases fit TRBD1. The CDR3 extends over 17 amino acids. The V gene's germline CDR1 is SEHNR and CDR2 FQNEAQ (reference sequence). The variable domain in full, with the rest retrieved from reference TRBV7-9 and TRBJ1-2, is DTGVSQNPRHKITKRGQNVTFRCDPISEHNRLYWYRQTLGQGPEFLTYFQNEAQLEKSRLLSDRFSAERPKGSFSTLEIQRTEQGDSAMYLCSSSSSGRGKSGSGYTFGSGTRLTVV.

V is TRBV7-9 and J is TRBJ2-2, with D maybe TRBD2 (5 bases). CDR3 length: 16 amino acids. V was trimmed by 7 bases and J by 0 bases, leaving 15 bases between them. Germline values: CDR1 SEHNR, CDR2 FQNEAQ (reference sequence). The DNA for the CDR3 is TGTGCCAGCACCTATGGGAGCTTGCCGAACACCGGGGAGCTGTTTTTT. This codes for CASTYGSLPNTGELFF.

This clone has more than one count but fewer than ten. The gene calls are TRBV18 and TRBJ1-5; D is perhaps TRBD1 (5 bases). Germline V CDR1 and CDR2: KGHSH, LQKENI. The CDR3 totals 14 residues. Trimming left V 3 bases short and J 5 bases short, with 11 bases between. The CDR3 nucleotides are TGTGCCAGCTCACCGGGGCTAAATGATCAGCCCCAGCATTTT. It yields the protein CASSPGLNDQPQHF.

The rearrangement links TRBV2 to TRBJ2-7, with TRBD2 identical over 9 bases. J lost 4 bases, V lost 4 bases, and 2 bases had no gene match. This CDR3 has 13 amino acids. The germline V gene encodes CDR1 SNHLY and CDR2 FYNNEI. The CDR3 protein is CASSGSGSYEQYV. The CDR3 nucleotides are TGTGCCAGCAGTGGTAGCGGGAGTTACGAGCAGTACGTC.

This clone was recorded once. This rearrangement joins TRBV7-2 to TRBJ2-3, with D possibly matching TRBD2 (6 bases). The length of the CDR3 is 14 residues. The ends were cut back, 4 bases at V and 3 bases at J, with 11 bases in the middle. CDR1 is SGHTA, CDR2 FQGNSA, per germline. Here the CDR3 reads CASSYGLKTDTQYF. CDR3 bases: TGTGCCAGCAGCTACGGACTAAAAACAGATACGCAGTATTTT.

J is TRBJ2-1 and V is TRBV7-3, with D perhaps TRBD1 (6 bases). The CDR3 loop spans 14 amino acids. Trimming took 2 bases from V and 8 from J, leaving 13 bases between them. CDR1 is SGHTA and CDR2 is FQGTGA in the germline V gene. CDR3 sequence: CASSLQGNYHEQFF. The CDR3 DNA sequence: TGTGCCAGCAGCTTACAGGGGAATTACCATGAGCAGTTCTTC.

The sample holds a few counts of this clone. This chain uses TRBV30 with TRBJ2-5; possibly TRBD1 for D (5 bases). Trimming stripped 5 bases from V and 3 bases from J, with 10 bases between. The CDR3 is 12 amino acids. Germline lookup yields CDR1 GTSNPN and CDR2 SVGIG (reference sequence). The CDR3 loop reads CAWELGEETQYF. For the CDR3, the DNA is TGTGCCTGGGAGCTAGGGGAAGAGACCCAGTACTTC.

The rearrangement links TRBV19 to TRBJ2-5; the D gene is possibly TRBD1 (6 bases). Germline-derived CDR1 and CDR2 are LNHDA and SQIVND (reference sequence). This CDR3 comprises 14 residues. The V end was cut by 3 bases, the J end by 5 bases, with 13 bases between. CDR3 in amino acids: CASSILDQGETQYF. For the CDR3, the DNA is TGTGCCAGTAGTATCCTTGACCAGGGGGAGACCCAGTACTTC.

This clone was observed once. The rearrangement uses TRBV5-6 and TRBJ1-2; 10 nucleotides match TRBD1. The V gene end was trimmed by 7 bases and the J gene end by 3 bases; junction bases not matched to a gene: 12. The germline gives CDR1 SGHDT, CDR2 YYEEEE. This CDR3 spans 16 amino acids. CDR3 sequence (DNA): TGTGCCAGCGACCGCGGGGGGGACAGGGGAGACTATGGCTACACCTTC. This codes for CASDRGGDRGDYGYTF.

This clone was seen once. This chain uses TRBV28 with TRBJ2-6; D possibly corresponds to TRBD2 (6 bases). V gave up 1 base and J gave up 0 bases, with 13 bases separating them. The CDR3 has 18 residues. Per the germline V gene, CDR1 is MDHEN and CDR2 is SYDVKM. The CDR3 sequence: CASSLFGAGSSGANVLTF. In DNA form, the CDR3 reads TGTGCCAGCAGTTTATTTGGGGCGGGGAGCTCTGGGGCCAACGTCCTGACTTTC.

The chain has TRBV27 and TRBJ1-1, with D possibly being TRBD1 (6 bases). This CDR3 region has 14 residues. Trimming removed 2 bases at V and 1 base at J, with 8 bases between. Per germline, CDR1 MNHEY and CDR2 SMNVEV (reference sequence). The CDR3 DNA sequence: TGTGCCAGCAGTTTACGCAGGGGGAACACTGAAGCTTTCTTT. Translation gives CASSLRRGNTEAFF.

As for this clone: The sample holds other DNA sequences that translate to the same CDR3. The V call is TRBV19, the J call TRBJ1-4; 9 nucleotides line up with TRBD1. Germline trimming cut 6 bases from V and 5 bases from J; bases unmatched to any gene: 1. CDR3 size: 13 residues. Germline V gene data show CDR1 as LNHDA and CDR2 as SQIVND (reference sequence). CDR3 in amino acids: CASRDRGNEKLFF. CDR3 bases: TGTGCCAGTAGGGACAGGGGAAATGAAAAACTGTTTTTT.

The V call is TRBV5-4, the J call TRBJ1-2; the D is unclear. Deletions cut 1 base from V and 5 bases from J, with 12 bases between. The CDR3 sequence is 14 residues long. Looked up from germline, CDR1 is SGHNT and CDR2 is YYREEE (reference sequence). Here the CDR3 DNA reads TGTGCCAGCAGCTTGCCCGGATCGGGGTATGGCTACACCTTC. It specifies CASSLPGSGYGYTF. Full variable domain (outside the CDR3, taken from reference TRBV5-4 and TRBJ1-2): ETGVTQSPTHLIKTRGQQVTLRCSSQSGHNTVSWYQQALGQGPQFIFQYYREEENGRGNFPPRFSGLQFPNYSSELNVNALELDDSALYLCASSLPGSGYGYTFGSGTRLTVV.

The chain has TRBV7-9 and TRBJ1-1; D unresolved. Trimming removed 3 bases from V and 1 base from J, with 6 bases in between. Looked up from germline, CDR1 is SEHNR and CDR2 is FQNEAQ (reference sequence). This CDR3 has 13 amino acids. In nucleotides, the CDR3 is TGTGCCAGCAGCTTGTCAAAGAACACTGAAGCTTTCTTT. Its translation: CASSLSKNTEAFF.

J is TRBJ2-2 and V is TRBV7-2; 8 bases are a match to TRBD2. CDR3 size: 16 residues. The junction had 6 bases not matched to a gene; V was cut back by 1 base and J by 5 bases. Germline loops: CDR1 SGHTA, CDR2 FQGNSA. The CDR3 coding sequence is TGTGCCAGCAGCTTAGGGCCAGCGGGAGTGACCGGGGAGCTGTTTTTT. Residues: CASSLGPAGVTGELFF.